The 16 T cell receptor beta chains listed next were all sequenced from one sample in a study of CD8 T cells in ankylosing spondylitis. TCRdb re-analysed the 5' RACE reads in MiXCR, keeping a single row per CDR3 protein. The sample has about 140,000 distinct CDR3 sequences, approximately 10% seen once. The specimen was blood, either unsorted or a sorted T cell fraction (not recorded which). The receptors here all came from a female donor with ankylosing spondylitis or in good health (not recorded which).

Notes on this clonotype: A much bigger clone sits one base away, suggesting this may be a read error. The chain carries TRBV20-1 and TRBJ1-2; no clear D. Germline V gives CDR1 DFQATT, CDR2 SNEGSKA (reference sequence). This CDR3 has 11 amino acids. Here the CDR3 reads CSASTDYDYTF. For the CDR3, the DNA is TGCAGTGCTAGTACGGACTATGACTACACCTTC.

This clonotype showed up many times. The V and J genes are TRBV5-1 and TRBJ2-1; 7 bases map to TRBD2. Germline V gene sequence: CDR1 SGHRS, CDR2 YFSETQ. The V segment lost 3 bases and the J segment 2 bases; nucleotides outside the gene matches: 8. The CDR3 sequence is 16 residues long. CDR3 coding DNA: TGCGCCAGCAGCTCTCTAGCGGTTATGCCCTACAATGAGCAGTTCTTC. Protein sequence: CASSSLAVMPYNEQFF. Using reference TRBV5-1 and TRBJ2-1 for the parts outside the CDR3, the full variable domain is KAGVTQTPRYLIKTRGQQVTLSCSPISGHRSVSWYQQTPGQGLQFLFEYFSETQRNKGNFPGRFSGRQFSNSRSEMNVSTLELGDSALYLCASSSLAVMPYNEQFFGPGTRLTVL.

Concerning this clonotype itself: A read error is possible here, since a much larger clone lies one base away. The CDR3 here is CSAENMEGGTQYF. CDR3 nucleotide sequence: TGCAGCGCTGAAAACATGGAAGGGGGGACCCAGTACTTC. The chain couples TRBV29-1 to TRBJ2-5, with a possible D match to TRBD1 (6 bases). From germline, CDR1 is SQVTM and CDR2 ANQGSEA. CDR3 length: 13 amino acids.

This clonotype was counted ten times or more. The CDR3 DNA follows: TGTGCCAGCTCACCGCAGGGGTGGGGGCCCACTGAAGCTTTCTTT. It is translated as CASSPQGWGPTEAFF. The rearrangement joins TRBV18 to TRBJ1-1; the D gene is possibly TRBD1 (6 bases). The V gene lost 3 bases and the J gene lost 4 bases, with 15 bases spanning the gap. There are 15 residues in the CDR3. Germline CDR1 and CDR2: KGHSH and LQKENI.

Ten or more counts support this clonotype. The chain combines TRBV5-5 with TRBJ2-2; a weak D match, TRBD1 (6 bases). The CDR3 sequence is 17 residues long. Germline V lookup: CDR1 SGHKS, CDR2 YYEKEE (reference sequence). V was pared by 4 bases and J by 4 bases, with 20 bases between. CDR3 in amino acids: CASSQLTSGHSTGELFF. As DNA, the CDR3 is TGTGCCAGCAGCCAACTTACCTCGGGACACAGCACCGGGGAGCTGTTTTTT. The complete variable domain, with remaining parts taken from reference TRBV5-5 and TRBJ2-2, reads DAGVTQSPTHLIKTRGQQVTLRCSPISGHKSVSWYQQVLGQGPQFIFQYYEKEERGRGNFPDRFSARQFPNYSSELNVNALLLGDSALYLCASSQLTSGHSTGELFFGEGSRLTVL.

This clonotype was counted ten times or more. The V call is TRBV11-3, the J call TRBJ2-1, with 8 bases lining up with TRBD2. Germline-derived CDR1 and CDR2 are SGHNT and YENEEA. Trimming removed 4 bases from V and 9 bases from J; junction bases left unmatched: 5. The CDR3 extends over 13 amino acids. The CDR3 region is CASSSVAGTEQFF. DNA for the CDR3: TGTGCCAGCAGCTCCGTAGCGGGGACTGAGCAGTTCTTC. Together with reference TRBV11-3 and TRBJ2-1, the CDR3 gives the full variable domain: EAGVVQSPRYKIIEKKQPVAFWCNPISGHNTLYWYLQNLGQGPELLIRYENEEAVDDSQLPKDRFSAERLKGVDSTLKIQPAELGDSAVYLCASSSVAGTEQFFGPGTRLTVL.

At least ten counts were recorded for this clonotype. V usage is TRBV7-9 and J usage is TRBJ2-7; D is undetermined. The CDR3 has 12 residues. Germline V gene data show CDR1 as SEHNR and CDR2 as FQNEAQ (reference sequence). Between the trimmed V and J ends, which lost 1 base and 7 bases, there was a span of 8 bases. CDR3 in amino acids: CASSLVGPEQYF. The CDR3 bases are TGTGCCAGCAGCTTAGTAGGCCCAGAGCAGTACTTC.

Of note for this clonotype: An end of the junction does not agree with germline; a read error may underlie this. The chain combines TRBV2 with TRBJ1-4; D is unclear. CDR3 size: 15 residues. Germline V gene lookup returns CDR1 SNHLY and CDR2 FYNNEI. CDR3: CTSSAGLTAEEKLFF. DNA for the CDR3: TGTACCAGCAGTGCCGGACTGACGGCAGAGGAAAAACTGTTTTTT.

This clonotype has at least ten counts. The chain couples TRBV7-9 to TRBJ1-1; TRBD1 is a possible D gene (5 bases). Trimming cost V 4 bases and J 3 bases, with 9 bases left between them. Germline V gene data show CDR1 as SEHNR and CDR2 as FQNEAQ (reference sequence). The CDR3 is made up of 13 amino acids. The CDR3 DNA sequence: TGTGCCAGCAGCTCGGGGCAGGACACTGAAGCTTTCTTT. It translates to CASSSGQDTEAFF.

In its sample, this clonotype was seen many times. The V and J genes are TRBV20-1 and TRBJ1-6; 9 nucleotides agree with TRBD1. Per germline, CDR1 DFQATT and CDR2 SNEGSKA (reference sequence). Unmatched junction bases numbered 5, after V lost 5 bases and J lost 9 bases. This CDR3 is built from 13 residues. The CDR3 nucleotides are TGCAGTGCTTTAGACAGGGGGGCTTCACCCCTCCACTTT. Protein sequence: CSALDRGASPLHF.

There are many counts of this clonotype. The chain links TRBV5-5 to TRBJ2-5; D is possibly TRBD1 (6 bases). The V gene's germline CDR1 is SGHKS and CDR2 YYEKEE (reference sequence). There are 13 residues in the CDR3. The V end was cut by 5 bases, the J end by 5 bases, with 13 bases between. The CDR3: CASSRGQSETQYF. For the CDR3, the DNA is TGTGCCAGCAGTCGTGGACAGTCGGAGACCCAGTACTTC.

The table lists this clonotype with many counts. This chain uses TRBV15 with TRBJ1-5; D ambiguous. CDR1 and CDR2 (germline): LNHNV, YYDKDF (reference sequence). CDR3 length equals 13 residues. V lost 5 bases, J lost 3 bases, and 8 bases lay in between. CDR3 in amino acids: CATSFSFNQPQHF. Here the CDR3 DNA reads TGTGCCACCAGCTTCTCATTCAATCAGCCCCAGCATTTT.

Many counts were recorded for this clonotype. The CDR3 loop reads CASSYGLAGLQYF. The CDR3 DNA follows: TGTGCCAGCAGTTACGGGCTAGCGGGACTGCAGTACTTC. The rearrangement uses TRBV6-6 and TRBJ2-7; TRBD2 matches at 9 bases. Germline trimming cut 2 bases from V and 9 bases from J; bases unmatched to any gene: 5. The CDR3 loop spans 13 amino acids. The germline CDR1 and CDR2 sequences are MNHNY and SVGAGI (reference sequence).

This clonotype appeared a few times. The V call is TRBV20-1, the J call TRBJ1-5, with 10 bases lining up with TRBD1. With 6 bases clipped from V and 3 bases from J, the junction kept 11 bases outside the gene matches. The germline V gene has CDR1 DFQATT and CDR2 SNEGSKA (reference sequence). CDR3 size: 16 residues. The CDR3 reads CSASKDRGGTNQPQHF. The CDR3 coding sequence is TGCAGTGCCTCCAAGGACAGGGGGGGGACCAATCAGCCCCAGCATTTT.

This clonotype has ten or more counts. The rearrangement links TRBV7-6 to TRBJ1-2; D might be TRBD1 (6 bases). The length of the CDR3 is 16 residues. The germline V gene encodes CDR1 SGHVS and CDR2 FNYEAQ. V dropped 4 bases and J dropped 3 bases, with 18 bases sitting between them. As DNA, the CDR3 is TGTGCCAGCAGCTCCTCGGCACAGGAGGGGGACTATGGCTACACCTTC. Amino acid sequence: CASSSSAQEGDYGYTF.

This clonotype was seen repeatedly, ten times or more. This chain connects TRBV5-1 to TRBJ1-2, with 7 nucleotides matching TRBD1. Germline assignment: CDR1 SGHRS and CDR2 YFSETQ. With V trimmed by 4 bases and J by 4 bases, 7 bases remained unmatched. The CDR3 spans 14 residues. In DNA, the CDR3 is TGCGCCAGCAGCAGTGGGACAGAGCGCTATGGCTACACCTTC. As protein: CASSSGTERYGYTF.